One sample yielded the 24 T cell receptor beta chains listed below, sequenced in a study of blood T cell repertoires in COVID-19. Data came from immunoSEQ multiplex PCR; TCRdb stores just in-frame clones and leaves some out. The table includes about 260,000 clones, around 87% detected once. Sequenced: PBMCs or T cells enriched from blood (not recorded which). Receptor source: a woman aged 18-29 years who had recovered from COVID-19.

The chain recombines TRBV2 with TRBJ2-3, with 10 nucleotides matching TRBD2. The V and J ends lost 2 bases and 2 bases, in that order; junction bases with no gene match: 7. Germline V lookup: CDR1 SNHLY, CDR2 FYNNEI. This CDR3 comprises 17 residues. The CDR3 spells CASSEFLAGGYTDTQYF. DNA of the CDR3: TGTGCCAGCAGTGAATTTTTAGCGGGGGGATACACAGATACGCAGTATTTT.

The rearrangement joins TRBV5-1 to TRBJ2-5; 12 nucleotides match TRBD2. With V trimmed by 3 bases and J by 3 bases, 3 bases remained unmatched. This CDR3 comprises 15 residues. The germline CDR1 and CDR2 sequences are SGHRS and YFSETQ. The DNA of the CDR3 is TGCGCCAGCAGCTGGCGGACTAGCGGGGAAGAGACCCAGTACTTC. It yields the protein CASSWRTSGEETQYF.

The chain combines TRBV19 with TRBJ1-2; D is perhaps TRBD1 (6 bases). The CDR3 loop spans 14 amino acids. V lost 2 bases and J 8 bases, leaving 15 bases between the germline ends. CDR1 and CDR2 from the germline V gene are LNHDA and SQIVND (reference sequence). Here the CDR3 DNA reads TGTGCCAGTAGTATAATACCACAGGGAAGCGGCTACACCTTC. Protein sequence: CASSIIPQGSGYTF.

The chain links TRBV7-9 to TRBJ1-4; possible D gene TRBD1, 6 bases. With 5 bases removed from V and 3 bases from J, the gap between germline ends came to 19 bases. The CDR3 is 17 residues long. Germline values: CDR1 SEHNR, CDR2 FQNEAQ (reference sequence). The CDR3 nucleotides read TGTGCCAGCAGCCCGACTCTTAACAGGGCTTCTAATGAAAAACTGTTTTTT. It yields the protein CASSPTLNRASNEKLFF.

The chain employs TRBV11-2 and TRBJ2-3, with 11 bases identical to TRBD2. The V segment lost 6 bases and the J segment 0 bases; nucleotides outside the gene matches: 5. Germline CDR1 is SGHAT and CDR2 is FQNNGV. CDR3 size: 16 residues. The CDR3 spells CASRISGGGSTDTQYF. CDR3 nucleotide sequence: TGTGCCAGCAGGATTAGCGGGGGGGGTAGCACAGATACGCAGTATTTT.

This chain's CDR3 is CASSPQGPGEKLFF. The DNA for the CDR3 is TGTGCCAGCAGCCCCCAGGGGCCGGGTGAAAAACTGTTTTTT. The genes are TRBV7-6 and TRBJ1-4; D might be TRBD1 (6 bases). V gave up 5 bases and J gave up 7 bases, with 14 bases separating them. CDR1 and CDR2 (germline): SGHVS, FNYEAQ. The CDR3 is 14 residues long.

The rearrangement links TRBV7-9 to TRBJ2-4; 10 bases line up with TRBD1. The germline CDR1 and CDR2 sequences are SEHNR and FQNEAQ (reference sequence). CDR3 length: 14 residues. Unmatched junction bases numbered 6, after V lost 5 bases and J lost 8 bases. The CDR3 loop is CASSPRDRGDIQYF. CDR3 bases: TGTGCCAGCAGCCCCCGGGACAGGGGAGACATTCAGTACTTC.

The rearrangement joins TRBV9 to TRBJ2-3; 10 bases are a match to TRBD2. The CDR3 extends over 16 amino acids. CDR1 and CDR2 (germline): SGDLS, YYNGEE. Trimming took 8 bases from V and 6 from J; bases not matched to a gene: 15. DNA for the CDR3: TGTGCCAGTACTAGAACCAGCGGGGGGGCAACCGATACGCAGTATTTT. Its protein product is CASTRTSGGATDTQYF.

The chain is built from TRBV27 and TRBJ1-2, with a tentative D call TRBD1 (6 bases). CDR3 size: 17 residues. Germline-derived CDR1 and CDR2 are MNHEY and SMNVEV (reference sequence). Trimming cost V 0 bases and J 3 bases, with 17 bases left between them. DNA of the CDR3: TGTGCCAGCAGTTTATCAGGGATGTCCGGGACATACTATGGCTACACCTTC. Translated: CASSLSGMSGTYYGYTF.

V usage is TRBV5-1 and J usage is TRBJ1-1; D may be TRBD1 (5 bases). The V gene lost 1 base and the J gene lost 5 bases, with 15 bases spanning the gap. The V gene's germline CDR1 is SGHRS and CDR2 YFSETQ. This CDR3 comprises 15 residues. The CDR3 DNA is TGCGCCAGCAGCTTGCGGGGGACTTGGGGTACTGAAGCTTTCTTT. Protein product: CASSLRGTWGTEAFF.

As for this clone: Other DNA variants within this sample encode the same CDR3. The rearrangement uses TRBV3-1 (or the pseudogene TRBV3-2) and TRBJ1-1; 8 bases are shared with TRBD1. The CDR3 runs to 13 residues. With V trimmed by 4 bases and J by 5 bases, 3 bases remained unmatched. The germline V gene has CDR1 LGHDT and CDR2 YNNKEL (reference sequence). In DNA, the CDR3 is TGTGCCAGCAGCCCCGACAGGGGTACTGAAGCTTTCTTT. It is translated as CASSPDRGTEAFF.

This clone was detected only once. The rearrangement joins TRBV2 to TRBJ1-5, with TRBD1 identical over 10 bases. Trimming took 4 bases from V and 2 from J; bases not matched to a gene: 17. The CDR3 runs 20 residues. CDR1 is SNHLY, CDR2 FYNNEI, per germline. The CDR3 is CASSGGRGTGDRRGNQPQHF. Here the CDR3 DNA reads TGTGCCAGCAGTGGGGGGCGCGGGACAGGGGACCGGAGGGGCAATCAGCCCCAGCATTTT.

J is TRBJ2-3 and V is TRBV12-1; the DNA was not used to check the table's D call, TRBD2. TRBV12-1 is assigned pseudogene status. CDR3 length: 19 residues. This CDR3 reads CASSFAICGSLTVTDTQYF. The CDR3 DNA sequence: TGTGCCAGCAGCTTTGCGATTTGCGGGTCGCTCACTGTCACAGATACGCAGTATTTT.

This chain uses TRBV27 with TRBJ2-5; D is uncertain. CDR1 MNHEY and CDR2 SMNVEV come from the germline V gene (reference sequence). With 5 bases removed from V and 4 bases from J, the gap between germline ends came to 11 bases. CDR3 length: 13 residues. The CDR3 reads CASSPHFIETQYF. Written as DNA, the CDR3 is TGTGCCAGCAGTCCCCACTTCATAGAGACCCAGTACTTC.

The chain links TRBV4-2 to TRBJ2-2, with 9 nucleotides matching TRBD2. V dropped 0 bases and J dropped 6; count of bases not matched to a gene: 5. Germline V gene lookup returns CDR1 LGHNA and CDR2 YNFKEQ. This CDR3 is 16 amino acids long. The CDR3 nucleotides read TGTGCCAGCAGCCAAGATAGCGGGGGACTGCCCGGGGAGCTGTTTTTT. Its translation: CASSQDSGGLPGELFF.

The CDR3: CASSFSTGTYEQYF. For the CDR3, the DNA is TGTGCCAGCAGTTTTTCAACAGGTACCTACGAGCAGTACTTC. The V call is TRBV27, the J call TRBJ2-7, with a tentative D call TRBD1 (5 bases). The V gene's germline CDR1 is MNHEY and CDR2 SMNVEV (reference sequence). The CDR3 consists of 14 residues. The V end was cut by 3 bases, the J end by 2 bases, with 11 bases between.

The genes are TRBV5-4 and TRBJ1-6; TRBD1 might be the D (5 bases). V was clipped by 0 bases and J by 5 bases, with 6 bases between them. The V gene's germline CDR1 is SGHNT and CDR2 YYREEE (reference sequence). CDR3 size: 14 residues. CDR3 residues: CASSLDRNNSPLHF. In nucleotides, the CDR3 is TGTGCCAGCAGCTTGGACAGGAATAATTCACCCCTCCACTTT.

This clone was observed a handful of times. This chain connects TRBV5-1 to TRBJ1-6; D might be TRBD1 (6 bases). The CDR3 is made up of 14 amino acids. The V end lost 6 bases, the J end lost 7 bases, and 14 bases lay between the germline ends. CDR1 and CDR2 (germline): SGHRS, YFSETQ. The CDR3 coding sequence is TGCGCCAGCAAGGATACAGGGCTAAATTCACCCCTCCACTTT. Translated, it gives CASKDTGLNSPLHF.

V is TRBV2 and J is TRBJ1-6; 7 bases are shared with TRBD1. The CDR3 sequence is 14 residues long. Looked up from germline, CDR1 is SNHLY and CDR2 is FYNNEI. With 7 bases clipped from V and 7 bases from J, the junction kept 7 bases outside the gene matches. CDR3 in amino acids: CASNLGQSNSPLHF. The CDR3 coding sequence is TGTGCCAGCAACTTGGGACAGTCCAATTCACCCCTCCACTTT.

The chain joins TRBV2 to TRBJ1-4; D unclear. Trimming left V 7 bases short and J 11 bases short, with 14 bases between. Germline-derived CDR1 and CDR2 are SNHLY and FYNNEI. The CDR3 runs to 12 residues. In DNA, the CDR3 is TGTGCCAGCACTCGGGAGGTTGAGAAACTGTTTTTT. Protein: CASTREVEKLFF. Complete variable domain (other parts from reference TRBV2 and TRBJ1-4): EPEVTQTPSHQVTQMGQEVILRCVPISNHLYFYWYRQILGQKVEFLVSFYNNEISEKSEIFDDQFSVERPDGSNFTLKIRSTKLEDSAMYFCASTREVEKLFFGSGTQLSVL.

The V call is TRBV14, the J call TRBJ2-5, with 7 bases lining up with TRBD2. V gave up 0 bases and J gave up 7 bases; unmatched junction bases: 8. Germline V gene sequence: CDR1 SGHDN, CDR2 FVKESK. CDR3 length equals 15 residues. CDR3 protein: CASSQDWGGRGTQYF. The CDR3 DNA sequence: TGTGCCAGCAGCCAAGATTGGGGGGGTCGAGGGACCCAGTACTTC.

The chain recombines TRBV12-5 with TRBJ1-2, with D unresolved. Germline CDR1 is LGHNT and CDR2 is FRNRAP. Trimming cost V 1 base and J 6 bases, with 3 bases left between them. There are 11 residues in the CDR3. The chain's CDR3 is CASGLGDGYTF. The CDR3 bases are TGTGCTAGTGGTTTGGGAGATGGCTACACCTTC.

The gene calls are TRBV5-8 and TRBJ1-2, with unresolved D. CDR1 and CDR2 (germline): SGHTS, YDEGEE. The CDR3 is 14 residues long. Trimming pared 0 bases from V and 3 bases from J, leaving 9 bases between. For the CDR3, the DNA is TGTGCCAGCAGCTTGGGTCTTCCAGACTATGGCTACACCTTC. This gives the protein CASSLGLPDYGYTF.

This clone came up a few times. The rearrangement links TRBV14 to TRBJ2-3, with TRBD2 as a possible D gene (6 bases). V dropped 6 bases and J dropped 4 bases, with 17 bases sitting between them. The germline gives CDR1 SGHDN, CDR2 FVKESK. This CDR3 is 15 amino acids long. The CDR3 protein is CASSPNGGFADTQYF. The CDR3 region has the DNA TGTGCCAGCAGTCCGAACGGGGGTTTTGCAGATACGCAGTATTTT. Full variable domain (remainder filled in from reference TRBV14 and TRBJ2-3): EAGVTQFPSHSVIEKGQTVTLRCDPISGHDNLYWYRRVMGKEIKFLLHFVKESKQDESGMPNNRFLAERTGGTYSTLKVQPAELEDSGVYFCASSPNGGFADTQYFGPGTRLTVL.